Sequencing of this T cell receptor beta chain was carried out in a study of blood T cell repertoires in COVID-19. Using immunoSEQ multiplex PCR, the repertoire was profiled, and TCRdb retains in-frame clones only, with some absent. Seen here are approximately 240,000 clones, 90% to 95% observed once, and the top ten hold 1.9%. The CDR3 spans 12 residues. The germline CDR1 and CDR2 sequences are SQVTM and ANQGSEA. The ends were cut back, 3 bases at V and 4 bases at J, with 9 bases in the middle. Cohort 3 recovery required two negative PCRs, clearance, or symptom resolution. The V call is TRBV29-1, the J call TRBJ1-2; TRBD1 might be the D (5 bases). The receptor was isolated from a woman under 30 who had recovered from COVID-19. Sequencing was done on a sample of PBMCs or T cells enriched from blood (not recorded which). The CDR3 is CSVETESYGYTF. The DNA of the CDR3 is TGCAGCGTTGAGACAGAAAGCTATGGCTACACCTTC.